The 32 T cell receptor beta chains below come from one sample, sequenced in a study of blood T cell repertoires in COVID-19. Repertoires were generated with immunoSEQ multiplex PCR, while TCRdb's copy carries only in-frame clones and drops some. The profile shows approximately 160,000 clones, 75% to 90% of them singletons. Sample: peripheral blood. The receptor set was obtained from an older woman with acute or convalescent COVID-19.

The J gene is TRBJ2-7, the V gene TRBV15; no definite D call. Trimming pared 0 bases from V and 0 bases from J, leaving 6 bases between. The CDR3 extends over 14 amino acids. Germline CDR1 and CDR2: LNHNV and YYDKDF (reference sequence). CDR3 sequence: CATSREPGSYEQYF. CDR3 sequence (DNA): TGTGCCACCAGCAGAGAACCAGGCTCCTACGAGCAGTACTTC.

This clone was seen a single time. The chain has TRBV15 and TRBJ2-7, with 7 bases aligning to TRBD1. The CDR3 is 15 amino acids. Per germline, CDR1 LNHNV and CDR2 YYDKDF (reference sequence). J was trimmed by 0 bases and V by 2 bases; bases with no gene match: 4. The DNA for the CDR3 is TGTGCCACCAGCAGAAGCCGGACAGGCTCCTACGAGCAGTACTTC. Amino acid sequence: CATSRSRTGSYEQYF. The whole variable domain, remainder taken from reference TRBV15 and TRBJ2-7, is DAMVIQNPRYQVTQFGKPVTLSCSQTLNHNVMYWYQQKSSQAPKLLFHYYDKDFNNEADTPDNFQSRRPNTSFCFLDIRSPGLGDTAMYLCATSRSRTGSYEQYFGPGTRLTVT.

V gene TRBV7-3 combines with J gene TRBJ2-1, with 7 positions matching TRBD1. V lost 4 bases to trimming and J lost 3 bases; unmatched junction nucleotides: 3. Per the germline V gene, CDR1 is SGHTA and CDR2 is FQGTGA. CDR3 length equals 14 residues. CDR3 loop: CASSSRTGYNEQFF. DNA for the CDR3: TGTGCCAGCAGCTCGCGGACAGGCTACAATGAGCAGTTCTTC.

The chain couples TRBV5-1 to TRBJ2-7; 7 positions agree with TRBD1. Trimming cost V 4 bases and J 3 bases; bases outside gene matches: 7. The CDR3 spans 14 residues. The germline V gene has CDR1 SGHRS and CDR2 YFSETQ. CDR3 bases: TGCGCCAGCAGCAGCTGGGACAGACACTACGAGCAGTACTTC. Residues: CASSSWDRHYEQYF.

V gene TRBV5-1 combines with J gene TRBJ1-1; the match to TRBD1 covers 11 bases. From germline, CDR1 is SGHRS and CDR2 YFSETQ. The CDR3 contains 14 residues. Trimming removed 4 bases from V and 4 bases from J; junction bases left unmatched: 3. CDR3 DNA: TGCGCCAGCAGCGCCGGGACAGGGGGCACTGAAGCTTTCTTT. As protein: CASSAGTGGTEAFF.

This chain uses TRBV4-3 with TRBJ2-1; 11 bases line up with TRBD2. The J segment lost 5 bases and the V segment lost 1 base, leaving 4 bases of the junction unmatched. Germline values: CDR1 LGHNA, CDR2 YSLEER. CDR3 size: 16 residues. The CDR3 sequence: CASSQVPSGGHNEQFF. CDR3 in DNA: TGCGCCAGCAGCCAAGTCCCTAGCGGGGGGCACAATGAGCAGTTCTTC.

The chain recombines TRBV27 with TRBJ1-5, with 8 nucleotides matching TRBD1. This CDR3 spans 19 amino acids. Trimming at V came to 4 bases and at J to 0 bases, leaving 14 bases not matched to a gene. In germline, CDR1 is MNHEY, CDR2 SMNVEV (reference sequence). The DNA for the CDR3 is TGTGCCAGCAGTTCTCCGGGACAGGTAGGGGACTATAGCAATCAGCCCCAGCATTTT. This translates into CASSSPGQVGDYSNQPQHF.

The rearrangement links TRBV4-2 to TRBJ2-7; a weak D match, TRBD1 (5 bases). This CDR3 is 16 amino acids long. Germline V gives CDR1 LGHNA, CDR2 YNFKEQ. V gave up 0 bases and J gave up 5 bases, with 17 bases separating them. The chain's CDR3 is CASSQDMGRFQDEQYF. CDR3 nucleotide sequence: TGTGCCAGCAGCCAAGATATGGGGCGCTTCCAGGACGAGCAGTACTTC.

The chain employs TRBV14 and TRBJ1-1; D might be TRBD1 (6 bases). The CDR3 length is 16 residues. Deletions cut 5 bases from V and 0 bases from J, with 16 bases between. Per the germline V gene, CDR1 is SGHDN and CDR2 is FVKESK. In DNA form, the CDR3 reads TGTGCCAGCAGCATTTGGTCCGGACAGTTGAACACTGAAGCTTTCTTT. Its protein is CASSIWSGQLNTEAFF. Complete variable domain (other parts from reference TRBV14 and TRBJ1-1): EAGVTQFPSHSVIEKGQTVTLRCDPISGHDNLYWYRRVMGKEIKFLLHFVKESKQDESGMPNNRFLAERTGGTYSTLKVQPAELEDSGVYFCASSIWSGQLNTEAFFGQGTRLTVV.

A few counts support this clone. J is TRBJ1-6 and V is TRBV5-1, with 7 nucleotides matching TRBD1. The CDR3 runs 15 residues. V trimming: 4 bases; J trimming: 5 bases; junction bases outside the gene matches: 6. Germline V gives CDR1 SGHRS, CDR2 YFSETQ. CDR3 region: CASSPGDRDNSPLHF. In DNA, the CDR3 is TGCGCCAGCAGCCCAGGGGACAGAGATAATTCACCCCTCCACTTT.

The chain is built from TRBV5-1 and TRBJ2-1; D uncertain. Germline V CDR1 and CDR2: SGHRS, YFSETQ. This CDR3 spans 13 amino acids. Trimming cost V 4 bases and J 1 base, with 6 bases left between them. This CDR3 reads CASSLTSYNEQFF. For the CDR3, the DNA is TGCGCCAGCAGCCTGACATCCTACAATGAGCAGTTCTTC.

V is TRBV5-1 and J is TRBJ1-1; TRBD1 is a possible D gene (5 bases). Germline assignment: CDR1 SGHRS and CDR2 YFSETQ. The V and J ends lost 2 bases and 1 base respectively, with 9 bases between them. There are 14 residues in the CDR3. CDR3 sequence: CASSFRQGNTEAFF. CDR3 coding DNA: TGCGCCAGCAGCTTTCGGCAGGGGAACACTGAAGCTTTCTTT.

The chain combines TRBV5-1 with TRBJ2-7; D call uncertain. With 0 bases removed from V and 0 bases from J, the gap between germline ends came to 7 bases. Germline loops: CDR1 SGHRS, CDR2 YFSETQ. The CDR3 spans 14 residues. The CDR3 nucleotides read TGCGCCAGCAGCTTGGTGGTGAGCTCCTACGAGCAGTACTTC. Translated: CASSLVVSSYEQYF. Together with reference TRBV5-1 and TRBJ2-7, the CDR3 gives the full variable domain: KAGVTQTPRYLIKTRGQQVTLSCSPISGHRSVSWYQQTPGQGLQFLFEYFSETQRNKGNFPGRFSGRQFSNSRSEMNVSTLELGDSALYLCASSLVVSSYEQYFGPGTRLTVT.

The chain couples TRBV19 to TRBJ1-5; D might be TRBD1 (6 bases). CDR1 is LNHDA, CDR2 SQIVND, per germline (reference sequence). The V end was cut by 0 bases, the J end by 4 bases, with 7 bases between. This CDR3 is built from 14 residues. CDR3 sequence (DNA): TGTGCCAGTAGTATAGAACAGGGAAATCAGCCCCAGCATTTT. Translated: CASSIEQGNQPQHF.

The chain links TRBV7-9 to TRBJ1-1, with 7 bases identical to TRBD1. This CDR3 comprises 14 residues. Germline V gene sequence: CDR1 SEHNR, CDR2 FQNEAQ (reference sequence). Trimming at V came to 2 bases and at J to 6 bases, leaving 6 bases not matched to a gene. CDR3 nucleotide sequence: TGTGCCAGCAGCTTACCCCGGACAGGTTCTGAAGCTTTCTTT. Protein product: CASSLPRTGSEAFF.

CDR3 loop: CASSLVQGLGNTIYF. CDR3 nucleotide sequence: TGTGCCAGCAGCTTAGTACAGGGCCTAGGAAACACCATATATTTT. The genes are TRBV5-5 and TRBJ1-3, with D perhaps matching TRBD1 (6 bases). The CDR3 covers 15 residues. Germline V gene sequence: CDR1 SGHKS, CDR2 YYEKEE (reference sequence). The V and J ends lost 2 bases and 4 bases respectively, with 13 bases between them. The full variable domain, rest sourced from reference TRBV5-5 and TRBJ1-3, is DAGVTQSPTHLIKTRGQQVTLRCSPISGHKSVSWYQQVLGQGPQFIFQYYEKEERGRGNFPDRFSARQFPNYSSELNVNALLLGDSALYLCASSLVQGLGNTIYFGEGSWLTVV.

The table lists this clone with a count of one. The DNA for the CDR3 is TGTGCCAGCAGCCCTCCCGACGGGGTTGGGGTGAACACTGAAGCTTTCTTT. Its translation is CASSPPDGVGVNTEAFF. The chain has TRBV14 and TRBJ1-1; D is unresolved. The germline CDR1 and CDR2 sequences are SGHDN and FVKESK. V lost 4 bases, J lost 0 bases, and 18 bases lay in between. CDR3 length: 17 amino acids.

The V gene is TRBV11-2, the J gene TRBJ1-1; D ambiguous. Per the germline V gene, CDR1 is SGHAT and CDR2 is FQNNGV. V was cut by 0 bases and J by 1 base, with 3 bases left in between. This CDR3 contains 13 residues. The CDR3 sequence: CASSLERNTEAFF. The CDR3 DNA reads TGTGCCAGCAGCTTAGAGCGGAACACTGAAGCTTTCTTT.

This sequence joins TRBV18 and TRBJ1-4; D remains ambiguous. This CDR3 has 16 amino acids. Germline CDR1 KGHSH, CDR2 LQKENI. The germline V and J ends were trimmed by 3 bases and 3 bases, with 14 bases remaining between them. In DNA form, the CDR3 reads TGTGCCAGCTCACCGGCAGAAACCCTCTCTAATGAAAAACTGTTTTTT. Translating it yields CASSPAETLSNEKLFF.

V is TRBV18 and J is TRBJ1-5, with D perhaps TRBD1 (6 bases). Per germline, CDR1 KGHSH and CDR2 LQKENI. V was shortened by 5 bases and J by 0 bases, with 11 bases between the two germline ends. CDR3 length: 15 residues. The CDR3 region is CASSDGTYSNQPQHF. Here the CDR3 DNA reads TGTGCCAGCTCAGACGGGACATATAGCAATCAGCCCCAGCATTTT. Combining the CDR3 with reference TRBV18 and TRBJ1-5 gives the whole variable domain NAGVMQNPRHLVRRRGQEARLRCSPMKGHSHVYWYRQLPEEGLKFMVYLQKENIIDESGMPKERFSAEFPKEGPSILRIQQVVRGDSAAYFCASSDGTYSNQPQHFGDGTRLSIL.

The CDR3 spells CASSQGSGEPGETQYF. The CDR3, as DNA: TGTGCCAGCAGCCAAGGCAGCGGGGAGCCGGGAGAGACCCAGTACTTC. The chain couples TRBV4-2 to TRBJ2-5, with 7 bases fitting TRBD2. V was clipped by 1 base and J by 4 bases; unmatched bases: 9. The CDR3 sequence is 16 residues long. CDR1 LGHNA and CDR2 YNFKEQ come from the germline V gene.

The genes are TRBV27 and TRBJ2-7, with 8 positions matching TRBD1. Unmatched junction bases numbered 9, after V lost 5 bases and J lost 6 bases. This CDR3 is 14 amino acids long. Germline V CDR1 and CDR2: MNHEY, SMNVEV (reference sequence). CDR3 amino acids: CASSLSTGVGEQYF. The CDR3 nucleotides read TGTGCCAGCAGTCTCTCGACAGGGGTGGGCGAGCAGTACTTC.

This rearrangement joins TRBV6-2 or TRBV6-3 to TRBJ2-5, with a possible D match to TRBD1 (6 bases). The CDR3 has 17 amino acids. V lost 0 bases and J lost 0, with 14 bases in between. Looked up from germline, CDR1 is MNHEY and CDR2 is SVGEGT. The CDR3 coding sequence is TGTGCCAGCAGTTACTCACCGACAGGCCACGACCAAGAGACCCAGTACTTC. Protein product: CASSYSPTGHDQETQYF.

There are a few counts of this clone. This chain uses TRBV19 with TRBJ1-2; D gene unclear. In germline, CDR1 is LNHDA, CDR2 SQIVND (reference sequence). V was shortened by 0 bases and J by 7 bases, with 15 bases between the two germline ends. This CDR3 is 15 amino acids long. The CDR3 reads CASSIEALRAGGYTF. CDR3 DNA: TGTGCCAGTAGTATAGAGGCCCTGAGGGCTGGTGGCTACACCTTC.

V usage is TRBV19 and J usage is TRBJ2-7; TRBD1 agrees at 11 bases. Trimming removed 1 base from V and 2 bases from J; junction bases left unmatched: 4. The CDR3 is 16 amino acids. Looked up from germline, CDR1 is LNHDA and CDR2 is SQIVND (reference sequence). The CDR3 DNA sequence: TGTGCCAGTAGTATAGTGGGGACAGGGGGAACCTACGAGCAGTACTTC. Its translation is CASSIVGTGGTYEQYF.

This chain joins TRBV7-9 and TRBJ2-3; TRBD2 might be the D (5 bases). V was clipped by 1 base and J by 2 bases, with 13 bases between them. The CDR3 length is 16 residues. Germline CDR1 reads SEHNR; CDR2 reads FQNEAQ (reference sequence). CDR3: CASSLGGSPYTDTQYF. The CDR3 coding sequence is TGTGCCAGCAGCTTAGGAGGGAGTCCTTACACAGATACGCAGTATTTT.

This chain connects TRBV9 to TRBJ2-5, with D possibly being TRBD2 (6 bases). Trimming removed 0 bases at V and 7 bases at J, with 10 bases between. This CDR3 has 13 amino acids. Germline assignment: CDR1 SGDLS and CDR2 YYNGEE. CDR3 bases: TGTGCCAGCAGCGTAGGGGGGGAGTGGACCCAGTACTTC. Protein: CASSVGGEWTQYF.

This clone was seen just once. In nucleotides, the CDR3 is TGTGCCAGCAGCTTAGATCCCCCAGCCGGGACAGGGTTTAGGGAGACCCAGTACTTC. It encodes CASSLDPPAGTGFRETQYF. The chain uses TRBV11-2 and TRBJ2-5; 9 nucleotides line up with TRBD1. CDR3 length: 19 amino acids. CDR1 is SGHAT and CDR2 is FQNNGV in the germline V gene. V gave up 0 bases and J gave up 5 bases; unmatched junction bases: 16.

This clone came up a few times. This chain links TRBV5-5 with TRBJ1-1; 8 bases are a match to TRBD1. Germline V gene lookup returns CDR1 SGHKS and CDR2 YYEKEE (reference sequence). The V segment lost 7 bases and the J segment 0 bases; nucleotides outside the gene matches: 8. This CDR3 is built from 15 residues. The CDR3 DNA reads as TGTGCCAGCGGTCACGACAGGGGACTGAACACTGAAGCTTTCTTT. Residues: CASGHDRGLNTEAFF.

Here the CDR3 DNA reads TGTGCCCCCAGGGCCTACAATGAGCAGTTCTTC. Its translation: CAPRAYNEQFF. The chain carries TRBV10-3 and TRBJ2-1; possible D gene TRBD1, 5 bases. Germline-derived CDR1 and CDR2 are ENHRY and SYGVKD. The CDR3 consists of 11 residues. V lost 11 bases and J 2 bases, leaving 7 bases between the germline ends.

J is TRBJ1-5 and V is TRBV19; maybe TRBD1 (5 bases). CDR3 length equals 14 residues. CDR1 and CDR2 from the germline V gene are LNHDA and SQIVND (reference sequence). V was cut by 5 bases and J by 5 bases, with 13 bases left in between. The CDR3 region has the DNA TGTGCCAGTAGTCCGATGCAGGGCTATCAGCCCCAGCATTTT. It codes for CASSPMQGYQPQHF.

This clone occurred once. The CDR3 protein is CASSGGVMNTEAFF. In DNA, the CDR3 is TGTGCCAGCAGCGGGGGGGTAATGAACACTGAAGCTTTCTTT. The genes are TRBV5-6 and TRBJ1-1; perhaps TRBD1 as D (5 bases). The CDR3 has 14 residues. The germline V gene has CDR1 SGHDT and CDR2 YYEEEE. V was cut by 4 bases and J by 0 bases, with 10 bases left in between. The variable domain in full, completed from reference TRBV5-6 and TRBJ1-1, reads DAGVTQSPTHLIKTRGQQVTLRCSPKSGHDTVSWYQQALGQGPQFIFQYYEEEERQRGNFPDRFSGHQFPNYSSELNVNALLLGDSALYLCASSGGVMNTEAFFGQGTRLTVV.